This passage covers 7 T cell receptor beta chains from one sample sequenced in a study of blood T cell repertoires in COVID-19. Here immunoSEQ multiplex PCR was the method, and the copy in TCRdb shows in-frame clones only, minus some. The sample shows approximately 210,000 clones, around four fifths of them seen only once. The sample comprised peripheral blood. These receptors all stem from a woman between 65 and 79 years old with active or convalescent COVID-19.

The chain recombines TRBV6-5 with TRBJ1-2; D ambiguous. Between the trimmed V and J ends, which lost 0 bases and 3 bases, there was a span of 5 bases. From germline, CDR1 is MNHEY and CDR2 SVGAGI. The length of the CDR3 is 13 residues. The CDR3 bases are TGTGCCAGCAGTTACTCGGCAGACTATGGCTACACCTTC. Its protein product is CASSYSADYGYTF.

CDR3 region: CASSHSSGRAGFNEQFF. CDR3 bases: TGTGCCAGCAGTCATTCTAGCGGGAGGGCCGGTTTCAATGAGCAGTTCTTC. This chain links TRBV3-1 (or the pseudogene TRBV3-2) with TRBJ2-1; 12 bases agree with TRBD2. V was pared by 6 bases and J by 6 bases, with 12 bases of the junction left unmatched. Germline CDR1 LGHDT, CDR2 YNNKEL (reference sequence). The CDR3 runs to 17 residues.

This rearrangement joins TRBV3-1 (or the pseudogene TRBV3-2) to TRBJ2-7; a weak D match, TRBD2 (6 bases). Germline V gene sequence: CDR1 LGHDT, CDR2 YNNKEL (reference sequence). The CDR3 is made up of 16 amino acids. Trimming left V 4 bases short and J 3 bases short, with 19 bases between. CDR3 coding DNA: TGTGCCAGCAGCCGGGTTATCGGGGAGGCAAACTACGAGCAGTACTTC. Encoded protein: CASSRVIGEANYEQYF.

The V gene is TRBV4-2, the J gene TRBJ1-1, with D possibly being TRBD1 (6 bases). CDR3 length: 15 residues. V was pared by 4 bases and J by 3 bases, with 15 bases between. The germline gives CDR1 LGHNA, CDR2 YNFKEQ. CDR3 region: CASSPGEGGDTEAFF. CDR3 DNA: TGTGCCAGCAGCCCTGGGGAAGGGGGGGACACTGAAGCTTTCTTT.

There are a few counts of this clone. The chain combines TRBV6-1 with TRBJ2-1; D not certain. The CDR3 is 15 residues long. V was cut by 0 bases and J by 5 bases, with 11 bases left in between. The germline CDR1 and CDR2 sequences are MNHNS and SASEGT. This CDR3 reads CASSEAALRNNEQFF. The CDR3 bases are TGTGCCAGCAGTGAAGCGGCCCTCAGGAACAATGAGCAGTTCTTC.

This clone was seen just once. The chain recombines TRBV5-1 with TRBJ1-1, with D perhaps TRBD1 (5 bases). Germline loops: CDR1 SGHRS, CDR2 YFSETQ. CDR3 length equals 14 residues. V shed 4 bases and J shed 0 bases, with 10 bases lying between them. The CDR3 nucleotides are TGCGCCAGCAGCCAAGACAGCATGAACACTGAAGCTTTCTTT. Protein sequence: CASSQDSMNTEAFF.

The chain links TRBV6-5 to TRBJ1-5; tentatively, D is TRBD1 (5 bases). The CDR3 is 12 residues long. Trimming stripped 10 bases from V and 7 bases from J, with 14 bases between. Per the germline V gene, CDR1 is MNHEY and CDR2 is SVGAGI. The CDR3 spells CATTLGGQPQHF. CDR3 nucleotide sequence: TGTGCCACCACCCTGGGGGGACAGCCCCAGCATTTT.